This T cell receptor (beta chain) was captured in a study of shared clonotypes between healthy human individuals. Regarding the study as a whole: Several donors shared approximately 5% of their naive CD4 clonotypes.

Turning to this clone: Its matching antigen is unknown.

The repertoire was sequenced with immunoSEQ multiplex PCR; TCRdb's copy has only in-frame clones and lacks some. Among around 2.5 million clones listed, approximately 94% were seen once. This CDR3 comprises 13 residues. CDR1 and CDR2 (germline): SGHRS, YFSETQ. Trimming at V came to 7 bases and at J to 5 bases, leaving 8 bases not matched to a gene. Within Nashville, Tennessee resided all donors, each a Caucasian adult. The genes are TRBV5-1 and TRBJ2-5; 7 nucleotides line up with TRBD1. The sequencing sample was made of naive CD4+ T cells from PBMCs. Subset indicated: CD45RA+ positively selected. The clonotype comes from a man younger than 35 in good health. Some clones in this sample may be carry-over from other donors' samples. The CDR3 loop reads CASLDRVTETQYF. The CDR3 nucleotides read TGCGCCAGCCTCGACAGGGTAACTGAGACCCAGTACTTC.